This T cell receptor beta chain was sequenced in a study of metastatic and nonmetastatic thyroid tumors (dated by TCRdb to about 2020). For the study in its entirety: The researchers compared repertoires between peripheral blood samples and tumor or nodule tissue samples from patients with malignant or benign thyroid disease. Results and caveats for the whole study, not just this receptor: In both blood and tumor samples, malignant tumors were reported to have significantly higher TCR beta diversity than benign nodules.

The library was made by PCR. The listed sequencing device is Illumina HiSeq 4000. High-throughput sequencing was used to profile the TCR beta-chain CDR3 region of every patient. On the authors' methods: CDR3 differences across clinicopathological groups were used to build a classifier for discriminating distant-metastatic papillary thyroid cancer patients. To measure repertoire diversity the researchers used the Shannon index, while the Morisita-Horn index served to gauge how similar the tumor and blood repertoires were. TCRdb trimmed the raw reads at Q25, called clones with MiXCR and kept productive beta chains. The V and J calls and clone size come from TCRdb's table, not from the authors' own analysis. This sample holds around 22,000 clones; 30% to 40% were observed only once. About a fifth of the sample is taken by the ten largest. This clone was seen many times. Its antigen is not yet known. Base-call qualities are not available, and no considerably larger clone is one nucleotide away.

No treatment had been received by any patient before thyroid surgery. The study retrospectively analysed patient clinical samples collected from about 2012 to 2019 using T-cell receptor beta sequencing. Trimming accounts for 5 bases at V and 5 bases at J, while the number of junction bases matched to no gene is 5. CDR1 and CDR2 are read off the germline V gene as SGHRS and YFSETQ. CDR3 length: 13 amino acids, cysteine to phenylalanine. The CDR3 DNA has 39 bases and is translated from base 1. The chain is encoded by TRBV5-1 joined to TRBJ2-3, with 7 central nucleotides matching TRBD1. The material sequenced was blood. The clonotype was recovered from a male donor with papillary thyroid cancer or a benign thyroid nodule (not recorded which). Some clones in this sample may be carry-over from other donors' samples. The nucleotide sequence is given as TGCGCCAGCAGTACAGGGGCGGGAGATACGCAGTATTTT. It encodes CASSTGAGDTQYF.